This T cell receptor (beta chain) was documented in a study of blood T cell repertoires in COVID-19. On the study more broadly: PBMCs, B-cell-depleted T cells, or T cells provided the cDNA or gDNA that made up the material.

CDR1 and CDR2 from the germline V gene are MNHEY and SVGEGT. The CDR3 consists of 17 residues. The V and J ends lost 5 bases and 3 bases, in that order; junction bases with no gene match: 10. Libraries were prepared by immunoSEQ multiplex PCR; TCRdb keeps only in-frame clonotypes and omits some of them. The repertoire holds roughly 140,000 clones, around 80% seen once, with just under 9% in the top ten. The sample consisted of peripheral blood. The chain employs TRBV6-2 or TRBV6-3 and TRBJ2-4, with 10 bases fitting TRBD1. The source of this sequence is a woman older than 75 in a cohort sampled during active or convalescent COVID-19. CDR3 protein: CASSPRTGGFGKNIQYF. The DNA for the CDR3 is TGTGCCAGCAGTCCACGGACAGGGGGTTTTGGCAAAAACATTCAGTACTTC.